This entry concerns a single T cell receptor beta chain. The method was immunoSEQ multiplex PCR; TCRdb's version includes in-frame clones alone and lacks a portion of them. This repertoire shows more than 2,000,000 clones, approximately 90% found once; its top ten account for roughly 0.15%. CDR3 size: 13 residues. The V gene's germline CDR1 is MRHNA and CDR2 SNTAGT. With 5 bases clipped from V and 7 bases from J, the junction kept 8 bases outside the gene matches. The sample is drawn from a study of shared clonotypes between healthy human individuals. The sequenced sample was naive CD4+ T cells sorted from blood. Indicated subset: CD45RA+ positively selected. The clonotype originates from a man younger than 30 in good health. The chain carries TRBV6-4 and TRBJ2-7; 7 positions match TRBD1. The CDR3 spells CASSPQGVGEQYF. The CDR3 coding sequence is TGTGCCAGCAGTCCCCAGGGGGTAGGAGAGCAGTACTTC.